This TCR beta chain stems from a study of regulatory T cells in long-lasting Graves disease. The overall study: Antithyroid drug exposure in newly diagnosed Graves' patients had lasted under 3 months. The study, taken as a whole, reports: When disease was persistent, TRBV28, TRBJ1-2 and TRBJ2-5 were the favored segments.

This sample's time point: newly diagnosed GD, antithyroid drugs for less than 3 months. After RNA was extracted from PBMCs, the TCR library was made from it. Researchers made TCR beta libraries by using iRepertoire HTBI primers and running Arm-PCR on CDR3 regions. TCRdb itself ran the multiplex PCR reads through MiXCR, one entry per CDR3 protein. The table includes about 440,000 distinct CDR3 sequences, about 16% detected once. V lost 4 bases and J lost 4, with 11 bases in between. CDR3 length: 13 amino acids. In germline, CDR1 is SGHKS, CDR2 YYEKEE (reference sequence). There are many counts of this clonotype. Antigen specificity is unknown. These data also featured in a second study, about T cells in Graves' hyperthyroidism and ophthalmopathy. Turning to that study: Ophthalmopathy was predicted by the model a median of about 6.7 months ahead of onset.

The V and J genes are TRBV5-5 and TRBJ1-1; D is uncertain. This TCR derives from a woman aged 30 to 39 with Graves disease. The sequencing used peripheral blood mononuclear cells (PBMCs), collected at new diagnosis, from a patient treated with antithyroid drugs. The DNA of the CDR3 is TGTGCCAGCAGCAGCCGGTCGCTCACTGAAGCTTTCTTT. Residues: CASSSRSLTEAFF. Together with reference TRBV5-5 and TRBJ1-1, the CDR3 gives the full variable domain: DAGVTQSPTHLIKTRGQQVTLRCSPISGHKSVSWYQQVLGQGPQFIFQYYEKEERGRGNFPDRFSARQFPNYSSELNVNALLLGDSALYLCASSSRSLTEAFFGQGTRLTVV.